Listed below are T cell receptor beta chains from one sample, sequenced in a study of T cell responses to AZD1222 COVID-19 vaccine. Repertoires were generated with immunoSEQ multiplex PCR, while TCRdb's copy carries only in-frame clones and drops some. The sample records about 120,000 clones, over 75% being singletons. This specimen consisted of peripheral blood, obtained 28 days after the second dose of the MenACWY control vaccine. These receptors were taken from an adult who received the MenACWY meningococcal vaccine as a control. Each CDR3 is given with its conserved first and last residue. D genes are given only for firm matches. Some rows have no size entry. The others give once, few or many, or a class for an expanded clone.

v_gene: TRBV29-1
d_gene: NA
j_gene: TRBJ1-1
abundance: NA
CDR3nt: TGCAGCGCCGCCCGGGGGACGAGCACTGAAGCTTTCTTT
CDR3aa: CSAARGTSTEAFF

v_gene: TRBV27
d_gene: TRBD1
j_gene: TRBJ1-1
abundance: NA
CDR3nt: TGTGCCAGCGGACAGGGTGCAAGTGAAGCTTTCTTT
CDR3aa: CASGQGASEAFF

v_gene: TRBV28
d_gene: NA
j_gene: TRBJ1-2
abundance: NA
CDR3nt: TGTGCCAGCAATTTAGCGGGAGGGATGGTAGACTATGGCTACACCTTC
CDR3aa: CASNLAGGMVDYGYTF

v_gene: TRBV4-3
d_gene: TRBD2
j_gene: TRBJ2-3
abundance: once
CDR3nt: TGCGCCAGCAGCCGCGGACTAGCGGGGGGAACAGATACGCAGTATTTT
CDR3aa: CASSRGLAGGTDTQYF

v_gene: TRBV27
d_gene: NA
j_gene: TRBJ2-2
abundance: NA
CDR3nt: TGTGCCAGCAGTCCCGTCGAGAACACCGGGGAGCTGTTTTTT
CDR3aa: CASSPVENTGELFF

v_gene: TRBV5-5
d_gene: TRBD1
j_gene: TRBJ2-3
abundance: NA
CDR3nt: TGTGCCAGCAGCCAGGACAGGGGGTTCACAGATACGCAGTATTTT
CDR3aa: CASSQDRGFTDTQYF

v_gene: TRBV27
d_gene: NA
j_gene: TRBJ2-5
abundance: NA
CDR3nt: TGTGCCAGCAGTTTAAGTTCGGTCCAGATTCGAGAGACCCAGTACTTC
CDR3aa: CASSLSSVQIRETQYF

v_gene: TRBV14
d_gene: NA
j_gene: TRBJ2-3
abundance: once
CDR3nt: TGTGCCAGCAGCTCGTCCCGGTCCGCCGTAGATACGCAGTATTTT
CDR3aa: CASSSSRSAVDTQYF

v_gene: TRBV2
d_gene: NA
j_gene: TRBJ2-1
abundance: NA
CDR3nt: TGTGCCAGCAGTGTTGATCAGGGGAGTTACAATGAGCAGTTCTTC
CDR3aa: CASSVDQGSYNEQFF

v_gene: TRBV28
d_gene: NA
j_gene: TRBJ1-5
abundance: NA
CDR3nt: TGTGCCAGCACGGAGGGGAAGAATCAGCCCCAGCATTTT
CDR3aa: CASTEGKNQPQHF

v_gene: TRBV28
d_gene: NA
j_gene: TRBJ1-3
abundance: NA
CDR3nt: TGTGCCAGCAGAAACCTCAGATTCCCCTCTGGAAACACCATATATTTT
CDR3aa: CASRNLRFPSGNTIYF

v_gene: TRBV28
d_gene: NA
j_gene: TRBJ2-7
abundance: NA
CDR3nt: TGTGCCAGCAGTTTATTTGGGGTAACCTACGAGCAGTACTTC
CDR3aa: CASSLFGVTYEQYF

v_gene: TRBV12-3/TRBV12-4
d_gene: TRBD1
j_gene: TRBJ1-1
abundance: NA
CDR3nt: TGTGCCAGCAGTCTGGGGACAGCATTTGAAGCTTTCTTT
CDR3aa: CASSLGTAFEAFF

v_gene: TRBV11-3
d_gene: NA
j_gene: TRBJ2-3
abundance: NA
CDR3nt: TGTGCCAGCAGCTTAGATCCGGCTACAGATACGCAGTATTTT
CDR3aa: CASSLDPATDTQYF

v_gene: TRBV7-9
d_gene: TRBD2
j_gene: TRBJ2-7
abundance: NA
CDR3nt: TGTGCCAGCAGCTTGGCTTCTAGCGGACGGACCTACGAGCAGTACTTC
CDR3aa: CASSLASSGRTYEQYF

v_gene: TRBV27
d_gene: NA
j_gene: TRBJ1-5
abundance: NA
CDR3nt: TGTGCCAGCAGTTTAAGGCAGGCCAATCAGCCCCAGCATTTT
CDR3aa: CASSLRQANQPQHF

v_gene: TRBV30
d_gene: NA
j_gene: TRBJ1-3
abundance: NA
CDR3nt: TGTGCCTGGAGTCCACCAGGTCGGGGGGCCTCTGGAAACACCATATATTTT
CDR3aa: CAWSPPGRGASGNTIYF

v_gene: TRBV29-1
d_gene: NA
j_gene: TRBJ2-7
abundance: NA
CDR3nt: TGCAGCGTGCTGGACGGAGCCTACGAGCAGTACTTC
CDR3aa: CSVLDGAYEQYF

v_gene: TRBV3-1/TRBV3-2
d_gene: NA
j_gene: TRBJ1-1
abundance: NA
CDR3nt: TGTGCCAGCAGCCAGGAAGCGTCGAACACTGAAGCTTTCTTT
CDR3aa: CASSQEASNTEAFF

v_gene: TRBV12-3/TRBV12-4
d_gene: NA
j_gene: TRBJ1-1
abundance: NA
CDR3nt: TGTGCCAGCAGTTTAGTAGTGGACACTGAAGCTTTCTTT
CDR3aa: CASSLVVDTEAFF

v_gene: TRBV29-1
d_gene: NA
j_gene: TRBJ2-2
abundance: NA
CDR3nt: TGCAGCGTTGAAGGACGGATTGCGAACACCGGGGAGCTGTTTTTT
CDR3aa: CSVEGRIANTGELFF

v_gene: TRBV28
d_gene: NA
j_gene: TRBJ2-5
abundance: NA
CDR3nt: TGTGCCAGCAGGGGGACATCGTCCGAGACCCAGTACTTC
CDR3aa: CASRGTSSETQYF

v_gene: TRBV6-5
d_gene: TRBD1
j_gene: TRBJ1-3
abundance: NA
CDR3nt: TGTGCCAGTTCGACAGGGTCTGGAAACACCATATATTTT
CDR3aa: CASSTGSGNTIYF

v_gene: TRBV27
d_gene: NA
j_gene: TRBJ1-1
abundance: NA
CDR3nt: TGTGCCAGCAGTTTTTTTGGTTACACTGAAGCTTTCTTT
CDR3aa: CASSFFGYTEAFF

v_gene: TRBV18
d_gene: TRBD1
j_gene: TRBJ1-6
abundance: NA
CDR3nt: TGTGCCAGCTCACCACAGGACAGGGAAGGGAATTCACCCCTCCACTTT
CDR3aa: CASSPQDREGNSPLHF